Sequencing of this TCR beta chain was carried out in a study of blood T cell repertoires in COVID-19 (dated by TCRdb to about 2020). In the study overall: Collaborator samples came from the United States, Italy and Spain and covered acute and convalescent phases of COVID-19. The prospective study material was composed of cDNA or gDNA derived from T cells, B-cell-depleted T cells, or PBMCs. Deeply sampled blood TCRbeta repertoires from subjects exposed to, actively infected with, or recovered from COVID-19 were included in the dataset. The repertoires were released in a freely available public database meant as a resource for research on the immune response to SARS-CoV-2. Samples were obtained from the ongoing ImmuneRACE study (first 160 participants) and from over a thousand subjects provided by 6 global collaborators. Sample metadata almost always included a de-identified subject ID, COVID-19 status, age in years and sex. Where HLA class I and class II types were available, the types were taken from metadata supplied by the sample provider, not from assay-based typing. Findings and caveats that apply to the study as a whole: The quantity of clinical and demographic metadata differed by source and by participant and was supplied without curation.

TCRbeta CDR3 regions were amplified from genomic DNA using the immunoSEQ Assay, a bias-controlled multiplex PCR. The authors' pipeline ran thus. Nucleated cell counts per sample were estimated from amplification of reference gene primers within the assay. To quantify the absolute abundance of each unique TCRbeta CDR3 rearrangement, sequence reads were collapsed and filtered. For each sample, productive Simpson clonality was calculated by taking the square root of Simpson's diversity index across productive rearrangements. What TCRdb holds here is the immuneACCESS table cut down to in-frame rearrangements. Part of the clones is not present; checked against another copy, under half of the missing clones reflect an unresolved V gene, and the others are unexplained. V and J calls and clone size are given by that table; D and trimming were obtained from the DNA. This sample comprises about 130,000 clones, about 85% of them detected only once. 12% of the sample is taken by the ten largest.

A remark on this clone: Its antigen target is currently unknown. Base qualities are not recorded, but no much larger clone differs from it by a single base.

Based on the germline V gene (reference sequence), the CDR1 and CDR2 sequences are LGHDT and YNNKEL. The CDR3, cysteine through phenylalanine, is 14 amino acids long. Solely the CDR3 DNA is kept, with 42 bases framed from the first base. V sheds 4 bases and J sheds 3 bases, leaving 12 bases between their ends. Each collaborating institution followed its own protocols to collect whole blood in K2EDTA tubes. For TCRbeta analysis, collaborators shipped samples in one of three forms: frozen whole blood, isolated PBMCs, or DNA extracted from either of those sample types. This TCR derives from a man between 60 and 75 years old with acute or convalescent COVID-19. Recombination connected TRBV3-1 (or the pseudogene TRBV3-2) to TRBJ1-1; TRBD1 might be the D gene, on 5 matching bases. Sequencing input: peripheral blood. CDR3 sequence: CASSRKGGDTEAFF. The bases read TGTGCCAGCAGCCGAAAGGGAGGGGACACTGAAGCTTTCTTT.